This T cell receptor beta chain was documented in a study of cytomegalovirus exposure and HLA in healthy donors. Study context: Falling in the Caucasian-associated ancestry cluster were about 82% of under 450 genotyped donors.

V shed 4 bases and J 8 bases; nucleotides not matched to a gene: 11. The CDR3 has 14 residues. In germline, CDR1 is SGDLS, CDR2 YYNGEE. PCR employed 60 Vbeta and 13 Jbeta primers. Clones were sequenced by immunoSEQ multiplex PCR, and TCRdb holds only the in-frame ones, with some missing. The sample has approximately 99,000 clones, roughly 73% seen once. The sequence derives from a man aged 40-49 years in good health and CMV-seronegative. Sequencing was performed on PBMCs. This rearrangement joins TRBV9 to TRBJ1-2, with 7 bases lining up with TRBD1. Here the CDR3 reads CASSRDSAISGYTF. The CDR3 DNA reads TGTGCCAGCAGCCGGGACAGTGCCATTTCGGGCTACACCTTC.